The clone carrying this T cell receptor (beta chain) has just one count. Its antigen is not known. The DNA is left out, because the CDR3 cannot be placed on it with certainty; the CDR3 is given as TCRdb lists it. Using RNA transcripts, the TCR beta CDR3 regions were amplified. HTBI primers served in a first-round RT-PCR, which a second-round multiplex PCR followed. TCRdb called the multiplex PCR reads again in MiXCR, with one record for every CDR3 protein. Here the sample spans fewer than 250,000 distinct CDR3 sequences, 29% being singletons. This entry comes from a study of Graves' ophthalmopathy and Graves' hyperthyroidism. Study-level findings and limits: Blood also harbored most expanded thyroid clonotypes above 0.001 frequency. Using 13 signatures, a model distinguished ophthalmopathy from stable hyperthyroidism, reaching 87.88% sensitivity and 80% to 83% specificity. In predicting ophthalmopathy progression, the model reached about 71% sensitivity and roughly 74% specificity.

Patients were excluded if they had other autoimmune diseases or uncontrolled infections, and likewise if pregnancy or lactation applied. Sequences were obtained from peripheral blood. The sequence was collected from a man over 45 with Graves' ophthalmopathy.

CDR3 sequence reads: CASSLWAVGNTTYF. The genes are TRBV11-3 and TRBJ1-3; TRBD1 reflects the table's D call only, with no check against the DNA. The CDR3 length equals 14 residues, ends included. CDR1 and CDR2 (germline): SGHNT, YENEEA.